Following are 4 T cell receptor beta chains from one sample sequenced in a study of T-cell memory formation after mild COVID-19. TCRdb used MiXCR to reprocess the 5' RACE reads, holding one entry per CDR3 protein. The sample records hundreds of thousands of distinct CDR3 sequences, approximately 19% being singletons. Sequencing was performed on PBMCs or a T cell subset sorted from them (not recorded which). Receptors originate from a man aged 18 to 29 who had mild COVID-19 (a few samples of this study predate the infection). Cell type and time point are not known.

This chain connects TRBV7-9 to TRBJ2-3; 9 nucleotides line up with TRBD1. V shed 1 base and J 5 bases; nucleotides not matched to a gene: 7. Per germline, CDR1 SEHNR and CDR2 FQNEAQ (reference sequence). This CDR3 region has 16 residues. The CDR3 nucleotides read TGTGCCAGCAGCTTAGGTCGGGACAGGGCTTTAGATACGCAGTATTTT. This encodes CASSLGRDRALDTQYF.

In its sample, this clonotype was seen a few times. In nucleotides, the CDR3 is TGTGCCACCCGAGCGACAGGGAACACAGATACGCAGTATTTT. Amino acids: CATRATGNTDTQYF. V and J are TRBV24-1 and TRBJ2-3; 7 bases align to TRBD1. V lost 9 bases, J lost 2 bases, and 7 bases stayed unmatched. Germline V gives CDR1 KGHDR, CDR2 SFDVKD. CDR3 length: 14 amino acids.

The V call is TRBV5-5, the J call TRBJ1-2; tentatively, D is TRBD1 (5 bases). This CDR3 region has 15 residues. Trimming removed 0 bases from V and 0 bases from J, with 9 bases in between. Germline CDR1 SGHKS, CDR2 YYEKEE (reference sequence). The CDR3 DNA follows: TGTGCCAGCAGCTTGGCCAGGGCCCCTAACTATGGCTACACCTTC. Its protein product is CASSLARAPNYGYTF.

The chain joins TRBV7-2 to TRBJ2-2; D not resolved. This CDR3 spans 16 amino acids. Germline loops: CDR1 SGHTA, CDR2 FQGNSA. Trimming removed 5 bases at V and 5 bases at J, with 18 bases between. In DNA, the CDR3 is TGTGCCAGCAGCCGCGGTTCTGCGGCCATGACCGGGGAGCTGTTTTTT. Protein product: CASSRGSAAMTGELFF.